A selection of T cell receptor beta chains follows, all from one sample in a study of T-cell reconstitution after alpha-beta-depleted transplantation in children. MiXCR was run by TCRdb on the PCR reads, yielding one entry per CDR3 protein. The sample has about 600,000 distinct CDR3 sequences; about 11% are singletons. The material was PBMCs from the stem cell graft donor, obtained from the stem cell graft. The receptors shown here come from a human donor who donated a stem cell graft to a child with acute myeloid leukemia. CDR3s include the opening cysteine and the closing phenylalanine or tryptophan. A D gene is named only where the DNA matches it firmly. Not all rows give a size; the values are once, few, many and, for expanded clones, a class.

cdr3_aa: CASRVASGSLETQYF; cdr3_nt: TGCGCCAGCAGGGTTGCTAGCGGGAGCTTGGAGACCCAGTACTTC; d_call: TRBD2; cdr3_length: 15; v_call: TRBV5-1; j_call: TRBJ2-5; clone_size: -
cdr3_aa: CSVPGTRREAFF; cdr3_nt: TGCAGCGTCCCCGGGACAAGGAGAGAAGCTTTCTTT; d_call: -; cdr3_length: 12; v_call: TRBV29-1; j_call: TRBJ1-1; clone_size: few
cdr3_aa: CASSDTDPYGYTF; cdr3_nt: TGCGCCAGCAGCGATACGGACCCTTATGGCTACACCTTC; d_call: -; cdr3_length: 13; v_call: TRBV5-1; j_call: TRBJ1-2; clone_size: many
cdr3_aa: CASSSTTRANTGELFF; cdr3_nt: TGCGCCAGCAGCTCAACGACTAGAGCTAACACCGGGGAGCTGTTTTTT; d_call: -; cdr3_length: 16; v_call: TRBV5-1; j_call: TRBJ2-2; clone_size: few
cdr3_aa: CASTGGTGVQPQHF; cdr3_nt: TGTGCCAGCACCGGCGGGACAGGGGTTCAGCCCCAGCATTTT; d_call: TRBD1; cdr3_length: 14; v_call: TRBV6-2/TRBV6-3; j_call: TRBJ1-5; clone_size: -
cdr3_aa: CSVDTGLAGYNEQFF; cdr3_nt: TGCAGCGTTGATACGGGACTAGCGGGTTACAATGAGCAGTTCTTC; d_call: TRBD2; cdr3_length: 15; v_call: TRBV29-1; j_call: TRBJ2-1; clone_size: -
cdr3_aa: CASSFRMYGYTF; cdr3_nt: TGTGCCAGCAGTTTCCGGATGTATGGCTACACCTTC; d_call: -; cdr3_length: 12; v_call: TRBV12-3/TRBV12-4; j_call: TRBJ1-2; clone_size: few
cdr3_aa: CASSESGGSSYEQYF; cdr3_nt: TGTGCCAGCAGTGAATCCGGCGGGAGCTCCTACGAGCAGTACTTC; d_call: TRBD2; cdr3_length: 15; v_call: TRBV25-1; j_call: TRBJ2-7; clone_size: many
cdr3_aa: CAIRLSGSGDTQYF; cdr3_nt: TGTGCCATCCGTTTGTCCGGGAGTGGTGATACGCAGTATTTT; d_call: -; cdr3_length: 14; v_call: TRBV10-3; j_call: TRBJ2-3; clone_size: few
cdr3_aa: CSARASGRIYNEQFF; cdr3_nt: TGCAGTGCTAGGGCTAGCGGGAGGATCTACAATGAGCAGTTCTTC; d_call: TRBD2; cdr3_length: 15; v_call: TRBV20-1; j_call: TRBJ2-1; clone_size: few
cdr3_aa: CASSPGATPGELFF; cdr3_nt: TGCGCCAGCAGCCCCGGAGCGACCCCCGGGGAGCTGTTTTTT; d_call: -; cdr3_length: 14; v_call: TRBV5-1; j_call: TRBJ2-2; clone_size: few
cdr3_aa: CASSLLPSVNYTF; cdr3_nt: TGTGCCAGCAGTTTATTGCCCAGCGTTAACTACACCTTC; d_call: -; cdr3_length: 13; v_call: TRBV12-3/TRBV12-4; j_call: TRBJ1-2; clone_size: few
cdr3_aa: CATSDLLDRVGLVVQPQHF; cdr3_nt: TGTGCCACCAGTGATCTCCTTGACAGGGTGGGCCTCGTAGTTCAGCCCCAGCATTTT; d_call: TRBD1; cdr3_length: 19; v_call: TRBV24-1; j_call: TRBJ1-5; clone_size: few
cdr3_aa: CASSSPLASGRGNEQFF; cdr3_nt: TGTGCCAGCAGTTCGCCCCTGGCTAGCGGTAGGGGGAATGAGCAGTTCTTC; d_call: -; cdr3_length: 17; v_call: TRBV6-5; j_call: TRBJ2-1; clone_size: -
cdr3_aa: CASSLSAGPSYEQYF; cdr3_nt: TGTGCCAGCAGTCTTTCTGCGGGTCCCTCCTACGAGCAGTACTTC; d_call: -; cdr3_length: 15; v_call: TRBV12-3/TRBV12-4; j_call: TRBJ2-7; clone_size: few
cdr3_aa: CASSSTGGPPHEQYF; cdr3_nt: TGCGCCAGCAGCTCAACAGGGGGCCCTCCCCACGAGCAGTACTTC; d_call: TRBD1; cdr3_length: 15; v_call: TRBV5-1; j_call: TRBJ2-7; clone_size: once